The 16 T cell receptor beta chains in this list originate from one sample, sequenced in a study of blood T cell repertoires in COVID-19. TCRdb's table, derived via immunoSEQ multiplex PCR, lists solely in-frame clones and lacks some. The data hold about 200,000 clones, with roughly 89% observed a single time. The sequencing sample was made of peripheral blood. The receptors here all came from a man aged 55-75 years who had recovered from COVID-19.

The chain combines TRBV24-1 with TRBJ1-1; a possible D gene is TRBD1 (5 bases). Trimming left V 5 bases short and J 4 bases short, with 16 bases between. This CDR3 has 15 amino acids. Germline CDR1 reads KGHDR; CDR2 reads SFDVKD. This CDR3 reads CATSAPQGRGTEAFF. The CDR3 DNA follows: TGTGCCACCAGTGCCCCCCAGGGAAGAGGCACTGAAGCTTTCTTT.

The chain recombines TRBV18 with TRBJ2-5; 12 bases align to TRBD2. The CDR3 spans 15 residues. Germline values: CDR1 KGHSH, CDR2 LQKENI. V trimming: 4 bases; J trimming: 4 bases; junction bases outside the gene matches: 4. CDR3 amino acids: CASSRLAGDGETQYF. The CDR3 DNA is TGTGCCAGCTCACGACTAGCGGGAGACGGAGAGACCCAGTACTTC.

This clone has only a few counts. The rearrangement uses TRBV11-2 and TRBJ1-2, with 8 bases fitting TRBD1. This CDR3 region has 16 residues. With 5 bases clipped from V and 8 bases from J, the junction kept 16 bases outside the gene matches. CDR1 SGHAT and CDR2 FQNNGV come from the germline V gene. The CDR3 region has the DNA TGTGCCAGCAGCACAACGAGCCAGGGACAGGCTACCGGCTACACCTTC. Amino acids: CASSTTSQGQATGYTF.

This rearrangement joins TRBV11-2 to TRBJ1-1, with TRBD1 matching over 7 bases. The V gene's germline CDR1 is SGHAT and CDR2 FQNNGV. The CDR3 runs 14 residues. J lost 1 base, V lost 4 bases, and 3 bases had no gene match. The DNA of the CDR3 is TGTGCCAGCAGCTCACCAGGGGGGAACACTGAAGCTTTCTTT. This translates into CASSSPGGNTEAFF.

V gene TRBV15 combines with J gene TRBJ2-7; no clear D. Germline lookup yields CDR1 LNHNV and CDR2 YYDKDF (reference sequence). The V gene lost 1 base and the J gene lost 6 bases, with 10 bases spanning the gap. This CDR3 is built from 13 residues. CDR3 amino acids: CATSRGVTSEQYF. The CDR3 DNA is TGTGCCACCAGCAGAGGCGTGACAAGCGAGCAGTACTTC. Full variable domain (remainder filled in from reference TRBV15 and TRBJ2-7): DAMVIQNPRYQVTQFGKPVTLSCSQTLNHNVMYWYQQKSSQAPKLLFHYYDKDFNNEADTPDNFQSRRPNTSFCFLDIRSPGLGDTAMYLCATSRGVTSEQYFGPGTRLTVT.

This chain joins TRBV4-1 and TRBJ1-1, with D perhaps matching TRBD1 (6 bases). The CDR3 runs to 16 residues. The V and J ends lost 1 base and 1 base respectively, with 13 bases between them. Germline CDR1 is MGHRA and CDR2 is YSYEKL. The CDR3 nucleotides read TGCGCCAGCAGCCAAGGTCAGGGGCTCGGGAACACTGAAGCTTTCTTT. This translates into CASSQGQGLGNTEAFF.

The chain recombines TRBV7-2 with TRBJ2-7; tentatively, D is TRBD2 (6 bases). The CDR3 has 15 amino acids. Germline CDR1 is SGHTA and CDR2 is FQGNSA. V lost 3 bases and J 6 bases, leaving 18 bases between the germline ends. The CDR3 DNA is TGTGCCAGCAGCTTTGTCGGCTGGGGAGCGGGCGAGCAGTACTTC. Amino acids: CASSFVGWGAGEQYF.

This sequence joins TRBV6-2 or TRBV6-3 and TRBJ1-5, with 8 bases fitting TRBD1. The CDR3 is 15 amino acids. V was clipped by 7 bases and J by 5 bases; unmatched bases: 10. Germline V gene lookup returns CDR1 MNHEY and CDR2 SVGEGT. In nucleotides, the CDR3 is TGTGCCAGCACCCCCGTCGGACAGGGAGATCAGCCCCAGCATTTT. Amino acid sequence: CASTPVGQGDQPQHF.

The chain carries TRBV6-5 and TRBJ1-2; 7 nucleotides line up with TRBD1. From germline, CDR1 is MNHEY and CDR2 SVGAGI. The CDR3 is 14 residues long. V shed 6 bases and J 7 bases; nucleotides not matched to a gene: 11. CDR3 sequence: CASRTTGSISGYTF. CDR3 in DNA: TGTGCCAGCAGGACGACAGGGTCTATTAGTGGCTACACCTTC.

J is TRBJ2-1 and V is TRBV19; 12 bases map to TRBD2. CDR1 LNHDA and CDR2 SQIVND come from the germline V gene (reference sequence). J lost 7 bases, V lost 2 bases, and 3 bases had no gene match. CDR3 length: 15 residues. The CDR3 here is CASSILLAGGNEQFF. The CDR3 nucleotides are TGTGCCAGTAGTATATTACTAGCGGGAGGTAATGAGCAGTTCTTC. Based on the CDR3 plus reference TRBV19 and TRBJ2-1, the full variable domain is DGGITQSPKYLFRKEGQNVTLSCEQNLNHDAMYWYRQDPGQGLRLIYYSQIVNDFQKGDIAEGYSVSREKKESFPLTVTSAQKNPTAFYLCASSILLAGGNEQFFGPGTRLTVL.

The rearrangement joins TRBV3-1 (or the pseudogene TRBV3-2) to TRBJ1-3; D not certain. The germline CDR1 and CDR2 sequences are LGHDT and YNNKEL (reference sequence). Trimming pared 4 bases from V and 4 bases from J, leaving 5 bases between. The CDR3 is 12 amino acids. CDR3 nucleotides: TGTGCCAGCAGCCCCCAGGGAAACACCATATATTTT. It is translated as CASSPQGNTIYF.

This clone was detected ten times or more. CDR3 nucleotide sequence: TGTGCCAGCAGTTTCACTCAGGGGAGCGGGGAGCTGTTTTTT. It yields the protein CASSFTQGSGELFF. This rearrangement joins TRBV27 to TRBJ2-2, with D maybe TRBD1 (6 bases). Per germline, CDR1 MNHEY and CDR2 SMNVEV (reference sequence). CDR3 length equals 14 residues. Trimming took off 3 bases at V and 7 bases at J, with 12 bases between the two ends.

The CDR3 here is CASSQVVQREGPEQFF. CDR3 DNA: TGTGCCAGCAGCCAAGTTGTGCAGCGGGAGGGCCCCGAGCAGTTCTTC. The chain links TRBV4-2 to TRBJ2-1, with 10 bases identical to TRBD2. The CDR3 is made up of 16 amino acids. V dropped 1 base and J dropped 10; count of bases not matched to a gene: 10. Looked up from germline, CDR1 is LGHNA and CDR2 is YNFKEQ.

This clone was observed once. This sequence joins TRBV27 and TRBJ2-7; 7 bases map to TRBD2. V gave up 0 bases and J gave up 4 bases; unmatched junction bases: 3. The CDR3 consists of 14 residues. CDR1 MNHEY and CDR2 SMNVEV come from the germline V gene (reference sequence). The CDR3: CASSLSAGVYEQYF. The CDR3 DNA reads TGTGCCAGCAGTTTATCCGCGGGGGTGTACGAGCAGTACTTC.

The V gene is TRBV30, the J gene TRBJ2-5; TRBD1 is a possible D gene (5 bases). Germline V gene lookup returns CDR1 GTSNPN and CDR2 SVGIG (reference sequence). The CDR3 is 15 amino acids. The V and J ends lost 0 bases and 4 bases respectively, with 15 bases between them. CDR3 bases: TGTGCCTGGAGTGTAAGGCTCAGGGCTTTAGAGACCCAGTACTTC. Translation gives CAWSVRLRALETQYF.

This chain joins TRBV6-1 and TRBJ1-6; TRBD1 matches at 7 bases. Germline trimming cut 4 bases from V and 0 bases from J; bases unmatched to any gene: 6. The CDR3 covers 17 residues. Germline values: CDR1 MNHNS, CDR2 SASEGT. The CDR3 region is CASSGTGSSSYNSPLHF. The CDR3 nucleotides are TGTGCCAGCAGTGGGACAGGATCAAGCTCCTATAATTCACCCCTCCACTTT.